These 30 T cell receptor beta chains were sequenced from one sample in a study of blood T cell repertoires in COVID-19 (dated by TCRdb to 2018 to 2021). Library preparation employed the immunoSEQ multiplex PCR assay. This is the immuneACCESS table as TCRdb keeps it, with only in-frame sequences that have V and J called. A part of the clones is gone; compared with another copy, unresolved V genes explain less than half, and the rest is unexplained. This sample holds 130,000 to 150,000 clones; around 84% were observed only once. Together, the top ten hold approximately 13% of the sample. Sample: peripheral blood. Receptors were obtained from a man between 60 and 75 years old with active or convalescent COVID-19.

This clone was detected only a few times. V gene TRBV7-3 combines with J gene TRBJ2-2; perhaps TRBD2 as D (5 bases). Germline CDR1 is SGHTA and CDR2 is FQGTGA. This CDR3 has 15 amino acids. Trimming pared 3 bases from V and 4 bases from J, leaving 12 bases between. This chain's CDR3 is CASSFRDSATGELFF. CDR3 DNA sequence: TGTGCCAGCAGCTTCCGGGATAGCGCCACCGGGGAGCTGTTTTTT.

V gene TRBV6-5 combines with J gene TRBJ1-2; D not resolved. The CDR3 totals 12 residues. In germline, CDR1 is MNHEY, CDR2 SVGAGI. Trimming left V 3 bases short and J 3 bases short, with 5 bases between. The CDR3 loop is CASSYSDYGYTF. CDR3 DNA sequence: TGTGCCAGCAGTTATTCGGACTATGGCTACACCTTC.

Written as DNA, the CDR3 is TGTGCCAGCAGCTTAACAGGGAACAATCAGCCCCAGCATTTT. It is translated as CASSLTGNNQPQHF. V gene TRBV7-9 combines with J gene TRBJ1-5, with D tentatively TRBD1 (6 bases). V lost 2 bases and J 3 bases, leaving 8 bases between the germline ends. The CDR3 is 14 residues long. The germline V gene has CDR1 SEHNR and CDR2 FQNEAQ (reference sequence). Drawing the rest from reference TRBV7-9 and TRBJ1-5, the complete variable domain is DTGVSQNPRHKITKRGQNVTFRCDPISEHNRLYWYRQTLGQGPEFLTYFQNEAQLEKSRLLSDRFSAERPKGSFSTLEIQRTEQGDSAMYLCASSLTGNNQPQHFGDGTRLSIL.

This chain connects TRBV2 to TRBJ1-4; D may be TRBD1 (6 bases). V was trimmed by 8 bases and J by 4 bases, leaving 11 bases between them. The CDR3 consists of 13 residues. Germline CDR1 is SNHLY and CDR2 is FYNNEI. The CDR3 reads CASLTGVNEKLFF. The CDR3 coding sequence is TGTGCCAGCCTGACAGGTGTTAATGAAAAACTGTTTTTT.

The chain has TRBV24-1 and TRBJ2-1; TRBD1 matches at 9 bases. V lost 3 bases to trimming and J lost 6 bases; unmatched junction nucleotides: 5. The CDR3 has 15 residues. Per the germline V gene, CDR1 is KGHDR and CDR2 is SFDVKD. The CDR3 bases are TGTGCCACCAGTGATCCGGGACAGGGATCCAATGAGCAGTTCTTC. Its translation is CATSDPGQGSNEQFF.

V is TRBV6-5 and J is TRBJ1-4; D is unresolved. V was cut by 0 bases and J by 4 bases, with 9 bases left in between. The CDR3 consists of 15 residues. Germline V lookup: CDR1 MNHEY, CDR2 SVGAGI. CDR3 in amino acids: CASSYSWQDNEKLFF. The CDR3 DNA reads as TGTGCCAGCAGTTACTCATGGCAAGATAATGAAAAACTGTTTTTT.

The chain combines TRBV7-3 with TRBJ1-2; 7 positions match TRBD1. There are 14 residues in the CDR3. The V gene end was trimmed by 5 bases and the J gene end by 4 bases; junction bases not matched to a gene: 7. Germline CDR1 and CDR2: SGHTA and FQGTGA. CDR3 bases: TGTGCCAGCAGCCCCCAGGGACAGACCTATGGCTACACCTTC. Translated, it gives CASSPQGQTYGYTF.

This clone has more than one count but fewer than ten. The J gene is TRBJ1-5, the V gene TRBV28; D is ambiguous. The CDR3 is made up of 15 amino acids. The V end was cut by 5 bases, the J end by 3 bases, with 14 bases between. The germline CDR1 and CDR2 sequences are MDHEN and SYDVKM. The CDR3 reads CASSPRRGFNQPQHF. The CDR3 bases are TGTGCCAGCAGTCCCCGGCGCGGGTTCAATCAGCCCCAGCATTTT.

V is TRBV7-2 and J is TRBJ1-5; D perhaps matches TRBD1 (5 bases). CDR3 length equals 17 residues. V lost 5 bases and J 2 bases, leaving 19 bases between the germline ends. The germline V gene has CDR1 SGHTA and CDR2 FQGNSA. The DNA of the CDR3 is TGTGCCAGCAGCCCTGGTGGGGGGAATTGGGGCAATCAGCCCCAGCATTTT. This translates into CASSPGGGNWGNQPQHF.

CDR3: CAISQTRGMNTDTQYF. The DNA of the CDR3 is TGTGCCATCAGCCAAACTAGGGGGATGAACACAGATACGCAGTATTTT. The chain uses TRBV10-3 and TRBJ2-3, with D maybe TRBD1 (6 bases). The V gene's germline CDR1 is ENHRY and CDR2 SYGVKD. With 6 bases removed from V and 2 bases from J, the gap between germline ends came to 18 bases. This CDR3 contains 16 residues.

The rearrangement links TRBV19 to TRBJ2-2; no clear D. The CDR3 totals 16 residues. V was clipped by 1 base and J by 4 bases, with 13 bases between them. Germline-derived CDR1 and CDR2 are LNHDA and SQIVND (reference sequence). The CDR3 nucleotides are TGTGCCAGTAGTATAGTTAAAAACAGTCCCACCGGGGAGCTGTTTTTT. The encoded protein is CASSIVKNSPTGELFF. Full variable domain (remainder filled in from reference TRBV19 and TRBJ2-2): DGGITQSPKYLFRKEGQNVTLSCEQNLNHDAMYWYRQDPGQGLRLIYYSQIVNDFQKGDIAEGYSVSREKKESFPLTVTSAQKNPTAFYLCASSIVKNSPTGELFFGEGSRLTVL.

CDR3 nucleotides: TGTGCCACCAGTAATGGCGGGAGATACGAGCAGTACTTC. It is translated as CATSNGGRYEQYF. The chain couples TRBV24-1 to TRBJ2-7; 7 positions agree with TRBD2. Germline values: CDR1 KGHDR, CDR2 SFDVKD. The CDR3 spans 13 residues. Unmatched junction bases numbered 5, after V lost 6 bases and J lost 4 bases.

The chain couples TRBV6-2 or TRBV6-3 to TRBJ2-5, with 7 bases identical to TRBD1. The CDR3 length is 14 residues. Germline CDR1 MNHEY, CDR2 SVGEGT. The junction had 7 bases not matched to a gene; V was cut back by 4 bases and J by 5 bases. The CDR3 region is CASSLQGFHETQYF. CDR3 in DNA: TGTGCCAGCAGTTTACAGGGGTTCCACGAGACCCAGTACTTC.

Concerning this clone: Germline and junction disagree at one end, which may indicate a read error. The J gene is TRBJ2-6, the V gene TRBV12-3 or TRBV12-4; tentative D call: TRBD2 (6 bases). The CDR3 has 13 residues. The CDR3 protein is CASSSEGGMVPTF. In DNA form, the CDR3 reads TGTGCCAGCAGCTCCGAGGGAGGAATGGTCCCGACTTTC.

The V gene is TRBV19, the J gene TRBJ1-1; 9 bases map to TRBD1. CDR1 and CDR2 from the germline V gene are LNHDA and SQIVND (reference sequence). After removal of 4 bases from V and 11 bases from J, the junction contained 5 bases not matched to a gene. The CDR3 length is 12 residues. The CDR3 protein is CASSTRQGVAFF. CDR3 bases: TGTGCCAGTAGTACTAGACAGGGGGTGGCTTTCTTT.

J is TRBJ2-7 and V is TRBV5-1, with D perhaps matching TRBD1 (5 bases). Between the trimmed V and J ends, which lost 0 bases and 6 bases, there was a span of 16 bases. The CDR3 sequence is 15 residues long. Per the germline V gene, CDR1 is SGHRS and CDR2 is YFSETQ. The CDR3 DNA is TGCGCCAGCAGCTTGGAAGGGGCCATTACGAGCGAGCAGTACTTC. Protein: CASSLEGAITSEQYF.

This clone came up a few times. This rearrangement joins TRBV10-3 to TRBJ2-3; tentative D call: TRBD1 (5 bases). The CDR3 extends over 15 amino acids. The V end lost 1 base, the J end lost 0 bases, and 8 bases lay between the germline ends. Germline CDR1 is ENHRY and CDR2 is SYGVKD. CDR3 nucleotide sequence: TGTGCCATCAGTGAGTTAGGGGTTAGCACAGATACGCAGTATTTT. The encoded protein is CAISELGVSTDTQYF.

This clone was seen only once. The J gene is TRBJ1-6, the V gene TRBV7-3; D uncertain. V gave up 2 bases and J gave up 5 bases, with 7 bases separating them. CDR1 and CDR2 (germline): SGHTA, FQGTGA. The CDR3 contains 14 residues. The CDR3 DNA follows: TGTGCCAGCAGCTTACTGGGAGATAATTCACCCCTCCACTTT. It yields the protein CASSLLGDNSPLHF. Combining the CDR3 with reference TRBV7-3 and TRBJ1-6 gives the whole variable domain GAGVSQTPSNKVTEKGKYVELRCDPISGHTALYWYRQSLGQGPEFLIYFQGTGAADDSGLPNDRFFAVRPEGSVSTLKIQRTERGDSAVYLCASSLLGDNSPLHFGNGTRLTVT.

This clone appeared a single time. The sample carries other DNA sequences with the same CDR3. The chain employs TRBV19 and TRBJ1-5, with D perhaps matching TRBD1 (5 bases). Germline lookup yields CDR1 LNHDA and CDR2 SQIVND (reference sequence). This CDR3 contains 14 residues. Deletions cut 5 bases from V and 0 bases from J, with 8 bases between. The CDR3 region is CASSSQGSNQPQHF. In DNA, the CDR3 is TGTGCCAGTAGTTCTCAGGGTAGCAATCAGCCCCAGCATTTT.

The chain has TRBV23-1 and TRBJ2-6, with D uncertain. TRBV23-1 is an ORF for which the function is uncertain. V gave up 8 bases and J gave up 2 bases, with 10 bases separating them. The CDR3 runs to 14 residues. In DNA form, the CDR3 reads TGCGCCAGCCCCCCCCAAACTGGGGCCAACGTCCTGACTTTC. It specifies CASPPQTGANVLTF.

This clone was observed at least ten times. This chain joins TRBV4-2 and TRBJ2-7, with 8 bases fitting TRBD1. Per germline, CDR1 LGHNA and CDR2 YNFKEQ. This CDR3 contains 16 residues. The V gene end was trimmed by 1 base and the J gene end by 0 bases; junction bases not matched to a gene: 5. The CDR3 protein is CASSQAQGQDSYEQYF. CDR3 bases: TGTGCCAGCAGCCAAGCCCAGGGACAGGACTCCTACGAGCAGTACTTC.

V and J are TRBV5-1 and TRBJ2-7; the D gene is possibly TRBD1 (5 bases). The CDR3 consists of 14 residues. Germline V CDR1 and CDR2: SGHRS, YFSETQ. V was clipped by 2 bases and J by 0 bases, with 9 bases between them. The CDR3 DNA sequence: TGCGCCAGCAGCTTAGACAGCTACTCCTACGAGCAGTACTTC. This sequence encodes CASSLDSYSYEQYF.

About this clone: Germline and junction disagree at one end, which may indicate a read error. The rearrangement links TRBV3-1 (or the pseudogene TRBV3-2) to TRBJ2-7; 14 bases fit TRBD2. This CDR3 contains 14 residues. CDR1 and CDR2 (germline): LGHDT, YNNKEL (reference sequence). The CDR3 sequence is CASSLGTSGSSNAF. CDR3 nucleotide sequence: TGTGCCAGCAGCCTAGGGACTAGCGGGAGTTCTAACGCGTTC.

This chain connects TRBV5-6 to TRBJ1-4; 9 bases align to TRBD1. V shed 4 bases, J shed 4 bases, and the junction held 14 bases outside the gene matches. CDR3 size: 18 residues. The germline CDR1 and CDR2 sequences are SGHDT and YYEEEE. The chain's CDR3 is CASSPRGTGPPINEKLFF. Here the CDR3 DNA reads TGTGCCAGCAGCCCGCGGGGGACAGGGCCCCCGATTAATGAAAAACTGTTTTTT.

This chain uses TRBV28 with TRBJ1-3; no clear D gene. Germline V gives CDR1 MDHEN, CDR2 SYDVKM. CDR3 length equals 13 residues. The ends were cut back, 6 bases at V and 7 bases at J, with 13 bases in the middle. This CDR3 is CASRHPQRNTIYF. In nucleotides, the CDR3 is TGTGCCAGCAGGCATCCCCAGCGGAACACCATATATTTT.

The CDR3 here is CASSWWYTGTEAFF. The CDR3 coding sequence is TGTGCCAGCAGCTGGTGGTACACGGGGACTGAAGCTTTCTTT. V usage is TRBV5-6 and J usage is TRBJ1-1; D unresolved. Germline V gene sequence: CDR1 SGHDT, CDR2 YYEEEE. The CDR3 runs 14 residues. V was trimmed by 3 bases and J by 5 bases, leaving 14 bases between them.

The chain links TRBV6-1 to TRBJ2-3; D remains unclear. CDR3 length equals 12 residues. V lost 1 base and J lost 5, with 4 bases in between. Germline V CDR1 and CDR2: MNHNS, SASEGT. The CDR3 nucleotides are TGTGCCAGCAGTGAAGGTCAAGATACGCAGTATTTT. Translation gives CASSEGQDTQYF.

The rearrangement uses TRBV28 and TRBJ1-1; 8 bases fit TRBD1. The CDR3 consists of 11 residues. Germline values: CDR1 MDHEN, CDR2 SYDVKM. CDR3 bases: TGTGTCACGACAGGGGACACTGAAGCTTTCTTT. Amino acids: CVTTGDTEAFF.

This clone was detected ten times or more. The rearrangement links TRBV12-3 or TRBV12-4 to TRBJ2-1; TRBD2 aligns across 8 bases. V shed 4 bases and J 14 bases; nucleotides not matched to a gene: 7. The CDR3 is 12 residues long. Here the CDR3 reads CASSSGGGSEFF. The DNA of the CDR3 is TGTGCCAGCAGTTCCGGCGGGGGGTCAGAGTTCTTC.

The V and J genes are TRBV5-1 and TRBJ2-7, with D perhaps matching TRBD1 (6 bases). Germline lookup yields CDR1 SGHRS and CDR2 YFSETQ. CDR3 length: 15 residues. V dropped 0 bases and J dropped 9 bases, with 19 bases sitting between them. DNA for the CDR3: TGCGCCAGCAGCTTGGCCTTGGCCCCCCGACAGGCGCAGTACTTC. This encodes CASSLALAPRQAQYF.